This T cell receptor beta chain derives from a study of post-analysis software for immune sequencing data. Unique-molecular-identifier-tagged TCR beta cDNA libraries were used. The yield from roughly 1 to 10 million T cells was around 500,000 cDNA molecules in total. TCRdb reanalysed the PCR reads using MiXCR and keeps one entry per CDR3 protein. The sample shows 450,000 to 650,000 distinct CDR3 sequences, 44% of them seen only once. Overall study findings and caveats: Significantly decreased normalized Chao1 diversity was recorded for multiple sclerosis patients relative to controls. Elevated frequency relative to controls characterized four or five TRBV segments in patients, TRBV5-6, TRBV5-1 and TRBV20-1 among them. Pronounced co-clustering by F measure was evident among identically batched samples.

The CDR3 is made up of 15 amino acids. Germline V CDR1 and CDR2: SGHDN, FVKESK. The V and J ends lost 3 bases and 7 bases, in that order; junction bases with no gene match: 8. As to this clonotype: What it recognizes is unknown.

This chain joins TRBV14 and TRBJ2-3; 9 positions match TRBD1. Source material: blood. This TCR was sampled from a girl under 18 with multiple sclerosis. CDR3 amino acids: CASSHLVQGANTQYF. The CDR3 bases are TGTGCCAGCAGCCACCTAGTACAGGGGGCTAATACGCAGTATTTT. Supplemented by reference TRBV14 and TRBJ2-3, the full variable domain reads EAGVTQFPSHSVIEKGQTVTLRCDPISGHDNLYWYRRVMGKEIKFLLHFVKESKQDESGMPNNRFLAERTGGTYSTLKVQPAELEDSGVYFCASSHLVQGANTQYFGPGTRLTVL.